Listed below are T cell receptor beta chains from one sample, sequenced in a study of T cells after yellow fever vaccination. Each CDR3 protein is one row after TCRdb ran MiXCR on the 5' RACE reads. Among about 58,000 distinct CDR3 sequences, around 6.9% were seen once, and the ten largest hold approximately 41%. This sample comprised CD8+ T cells sorted from PBMCs, obtained on the day of the first yellow fever vaccination. All receptors derive from a man between 18 and 29 years old who received the YFV17D yellow fever vaccine. CDR3s include the opening cysteine and the closing phenylalanine or tryptophan. Each record gives: J gene, V gene, D gene, clone size, CDR3 protein, CDR3 DNA. A D gene is named only where the DNA matches it firmly. Where a row states a size, it is once, few, many or the class of an expanded clone; other rows omit it.

>TRBJ2-7|TRBV5-4|.|once
CASTLAGNHYEQYF
TGTGCCAGCACCTTGGCAGGGAACCACTACGAGCAGTACTTC
>TRBJ2-1|TRBV25-1|.|many
CATVTGGEQFF
TGTGCCACCGTCACGGGCGGGGAGCAGTTCTTC
>TRBJ2-4|TRBV14|TRBD1|many
CASSQGGDSGNIQYF
TGTGCCAGCAGCCAAGGAGGGGACAGCGGAAACATTCAGTACTTC
>TRBJ2-3|TRBV6-5|TRBD2|.
CASSYSLAGLTQYF
TGTGCCAGCAGTTACTCCCTAGCGGGTCTTACGCAGTATTTT
>TRBJ2-5|TRBV7-9|.|few
CASSSVGLQETQYF
TGTGCCAGCAGCTCAGTCGGACTCCAAGAGACCCAGTACTTC
>TRBJ2-3|TRBV6-1|TRBD1|.
CASSPTGADTQYF
TGTGCCAGCAGCCCCACAGGGGCAGATACGCAGTATTTT
>TRBJ2-2|TRBV12-3/TRBV12-4|.|many
CASSFRTNTGELFF
TGTGCCAGCAGTTTCCGGACAAACACCGGGGAGCTGTTTTTT
>TRBJ2-3|TRBV7-6|.|many
CASSLGGTPYTDTQYF
TGTGCCAGCAGCTTGGGGGGAACCCCCTACACAGATACGCAGTATTTT
>TRBJ2-4|TRBV7-9|TRBD1|few
CASSSGTGWGIQYF
TGTGCCAGCAGCTCCGGGACAGGTTGGGGCATTCAGTACTTC
>TRBJ2-5|TRBV7-7|TRBD1|many
CASSLNRGYQETQYF
TGTGCTAGCAGCCTAAACAGGGGATACCAAGAGACCCAGTACTTC
>TRBJ2-1|TRBV19|.|.
CASSGWGNEQFF
TGTGCCAGTAGCGGATGGGGAAATGAGCAGTTCTTC
>TRBJ2-7|TRBV20-1|.|many
CSGVSGATYEQYF
TGCAGCGGTGTATCGGGGGCAACCTACGAGCAGTACTTC
>TRBJ2-1|TRBV20-1|.|many
CSARDPGASSYNEQFF
TGCAGTGCTAGAGATCCGGGCGCGAGCTCCTACAATGAGCAGTTCTTC
>TRBJ2-3|TRBV4-3|.|many
CASSQASRARGDTQYF
TGCGCCAGCAGCCAAGCGTCTAGGGCCCGGGGAGATACGCAGTATTTT
>TRBJ2-2|TRBV2|.|many
CAIKAGSGELFF
TGTGCCATAAAAGCAGGTAGCGGGGAGCTGTTTTTT
>TRBJ2-5|TRBV7-9|.|many
CASSFWTYLETQYF
TGTGCCAGCAGCTTTTGGACGTACTTAGAGACCCAGTACTTC
>TRBJ2-4|TRBV12-3/TRBV12-4|.|.
CASSPLGVGIQYF
TGTGCCAGCAGTCCTTTGGGGGTGGGCATTCAGTACTTC
>TRBJ2-5|TRBV5-6|TRBD1|many
CASSLAGTVKETQYF
TGTGCCAGCAGCTTGGCCGGGACAGTCAAAGAGACCCAGTACTTC
>TRBJ2-2|TRBV5-6|.|.
CASSLGAVTTGELFF
TGTGCCAGCAGTTTGGGGGCGGTAACCACCGGGGAGCTGTTTTTT
>TRBJ1-2|TRBV18|TRBD1|many
CASSPRDSQLANYGYTF
TGTGCCAGCTCACCGCGGGACAGCCAATTAGCTAACTATGGCTACACCTTC
>TRBJ2-5|TRBV29-1|.|few
CSVEFGWQETQYF
TGCAGCGTTGAGTTCGGGTGGCAAGAGACCCAGTACTTC
>TRBJ1-5|TRBV28|.|.
CASLLSYRVFNQPQHF
TGTGCCAGCCTCCTTTCGTACCGGGTCTTTAATCAGCCCCAGCATTTT
>TRBJ2-7|TRBV5-8|.|few
CASRRNYEQYF
TGTGCCAGCAGAAGGAACTACGAGCAGTACTTC
>TRBJ2-7|TRBV5-6|.|few
CASSHTNTRKLEQYF
TGTGCCAGCAGCCACACCAACACACGGAAACTCGAGCAGTACTTC
>TRBJ2-7|TRBV5-1|.|.
CASSLAGSYEQYF
TGCGCCAGCAGCTTGGCGGGTTCCTACGAGCAGTACTTC
>TRBJ2-2|TRBV4-1|.|few
CASSQWAENTGELFF
TGCGCCAGCAGCCAATGGGCAGAAAACACCGGGGAGCTGTTTTTT
>TRBJ2-7|TRBV12-5|TRBD2|few
CASAPPGLAGGSREQYF
TGTGCTAGTGCCCCACCGGGACTAGCGGGGGGTTCTAGGGAGCAGTACTTC
>TRBJ1-5|TRBV6-1|.|few
CASRSWGNNQPQHF
TGTGCCAGCCGAAGCTGGGGGAATAATCAGCCCCAGCATTTT
>TRBJ1-5|TRBV5-1|.|few
CASSLGVRGAAEPQHF
TGCGCCAGCAGCTTGGGGGTTCGGGGGGCGGCCGAGCCCCAGCATTTT
>TRBJ2-7|TRBV12-3/TRBV12-4|TRBD2|few
CASSFGLAAIGQYF
TGTGCCAGCAGTTTTGGACTAGCGGCAATTGGGCAGTACTTC
>TRBJ2-5|TRBV12-3/TRBV12-4|.|.
CASSLSGRETQYF
TGTGCCAGCAGTTTATCCGGGCGGGAGACCCAGTACTTC
>TRBJ1-5|TRBV6-2/TRBV6-3|.|.
CASNFELNGNQPQHF
TGTGCCAGCAATTTTGAATTGAATGGCAATCAGCCCCAGCATTTT
>TRBJ2-7|TRBV24-1|TRBD1|.
CATRETGTGGAEAGYEQYF
TGTGCCACTCGCGAAACCGGGACAGGGGGCGCTGAGGCCGGTTACGAGCAGTACTTC
>TRBJ1-2|TRBV4-3|.|few
CASSQARGGFYGYTF
TGCGCCAGCAGCCAAGCCCGGGGCGGGTTCTATGGCTACACCTTC
>TRBJ2-3|TRBV12-3/TRBV12-4|.|few
CASSLDETRAGTDTQYF
TGTGCCAGCAGTTTAGACGAGACTAGGGCGGGCACAGATACGCAGTATTTT
>TRBJ2-3|TRBV10-2|.|few
CASSPAEVDTQYF
TGCGCCAGCAGTCCAGCTGAGGTGGATACGCAGTATTTT
>TRBJ2-3|TRBV3-1|.|many
CASSPPPTRGTDTQYF
TGTGCCAGCAGCCCCCCCCCTACCAGGGGCACAGATACGCAGTATTTT
>TRBJ2-5|TRBV20-1|TRBD2|many
CSARLPGLAGGPEETQYF
TGCAGTGCTAGACTTCCCGGACTAGCGGGGGGGCCGGAGGAGACCCAGTACTTC
>TRBJ2-6|TRBV4-1|.|.
CASSQEGTGANVLTF
TGCGCCAGCAGCCAAGAAGGAACAGGGGCCAACGTCCTGACTTTC
>TRBJ2-7|TRBV5-6|TRBD1|many
CASSKSRDSYEQYF
TGTGCCAGCAGCAAAAGCCGGGACAGCTACGAGCAGTACTTC
>TRBJ2-2|TRBV10-3|.|many
CAISESGSLNGELFF
TGTGCCATCAGTGAGTCCGGCAGTCTGAACGGGGAGCTGTTTTTT